This TCR beta chain is from a study of PD-1 blockade in classical Hodgkin lymphoma (dated by TCRdb to about 2020). About the study as a whole: Nivolumab dosing was 3 mg/kg intravenously every 2 weeks, continuing until either disease progression or unacceptable toxicity. The study used TCR beta sequencing and CyTOF to define a peripheral blood immune signature of response to PD-1 blockade in classical Hodgkin lymphoma.

Study-level results and caveats: A significant rise by C4D1 was seen in CD4+ but not CD8+ TCR diversity (p=0.0027 vs p=0.16), with the rise being most apparent in complete responders (p=0.02). Diversity was lower in patients who began nivolumab less than 1 year after ASCT, so these patients were left out of later analyses to avoid confounding by immune reconstitution. Among trial patients, those achieving complete response had baseline diversity similar to that of newly diagnosed patients, while diversity was significantly lower in partial responders and progressors. Baseline TCR diversity was reported to be lower in newly diagnosed patients than in healthy donors and to be lower still in relapsed/refractory patients. The study was limited to a single clinical trial cohort, and causes of repertoire differences, possibly disease activity or prior therapy, remained undefined.

Taken from cysteine to phenylalanine, the CDR3 has 12 residues. The CDR3 DNA has 36 bases and is translated from base 1. Trimming costs V 2 bases and J 10 bases, and their ends lie 8 bases apart. The germline V gene (reference sequence) sets CDR1 to LNHDA and CDR2 to SQIVND. With respect to this clone: Its antigen has not been determined. The input lacks base qualities; no much larger clone sits a single base away.

This specimen's time point label, interpreted: cycle 2 day 1 (C2D1) of nivolumab. All trial patients had relapsed after autologous stem cell transplantation, with cohorts A, B and C differing in prior brentuximab vedotin exposure. The trial cohort included around 60 patients with relapsed/refractory classical Hodgkin lymphoma, and each patient had a best overall response of complete response, partial response or progressive disease. In the multi-cohort phase II CheckMate 205 trial, trial patients received single-agent nivolumab. An independent review committee assessed best overall response by applying the 2007 International Working Group response criteria. Trial PBMCs were collected immediately before nivolumab initiation (C1D1) and during therapy at cycle 2 day 1 and cycle 4 day 1. After peripheral blood was drawn into 8 mL Vacutainer Cell Preparation Tubes, PBMCs were isolated by centrifugation and then cryopreserved.

The Qiagen DNeasy kit was used to extract genomic DNA both from unsorted PBMCs and from the negatively selected CD4+ and CD8+ fractions. Using primers that anneal to V and J segments, immunoSEQ multiplex PCR amplified the TCR beta CDR3 regions. A synthetic immune receptor repertoire was used to minimize amplification bias, and any residual bias was removed computationally once sequencing was done. As for the original processing: Repertoire diversity was quantified as the Shannon entropy index using custom Python scripts. Unsorted, CD4+ and CD8+ repertoires were examined separately, except in combined analyses, for which CD4+ and CD8+ sequences were merged in silico. Clonal expansion was defined as at least a 2-fold frequency increase after treatment relative to C1D1, with a pseudocount of 0.5 for undetected baseline clones. Singleton clones were defined as clones with 0 or 1 copy at C1D1, and non-singleton clones were defined as clones with 2 or more copies. By matching protein sequences in sorted samples from the same patient, clones expanded in unsorted samples were annotated as CD4+, CD8+ or unknown. Wilcoxon tests on paired samples were used to test diversity changes from C1D1 to C4D1. Sourced from immuneACCESS, this table was stored by TCRdb with only in-frame sequences that have V and J called. A share of the clones is absent; for the studies checked, an unresolved V gene accounts for under half, and the remainder has no known explanation. V, J and clone size reflect that table, while D and trimming were determined from the DNA. The sample has about 46,000 clones on record, roughly 75% of them singletons. Of the sample, approximately 23% falls within the top ten clones.

The source of this sequence is a human donor with classical Hodgkin lymphoma. Rearrangement joined TRBV19 to TRBJ1-4, with no confidently assigned D gene. The sample consisted of peripheral blood mononuclear cells (PBMCs), taken before the second cycle of nivolumab. The bases read TGTGCCAGTAGTATACGGGCTGGAAAACTGTTTTTT. It encodes CASSIRAGKLFF.